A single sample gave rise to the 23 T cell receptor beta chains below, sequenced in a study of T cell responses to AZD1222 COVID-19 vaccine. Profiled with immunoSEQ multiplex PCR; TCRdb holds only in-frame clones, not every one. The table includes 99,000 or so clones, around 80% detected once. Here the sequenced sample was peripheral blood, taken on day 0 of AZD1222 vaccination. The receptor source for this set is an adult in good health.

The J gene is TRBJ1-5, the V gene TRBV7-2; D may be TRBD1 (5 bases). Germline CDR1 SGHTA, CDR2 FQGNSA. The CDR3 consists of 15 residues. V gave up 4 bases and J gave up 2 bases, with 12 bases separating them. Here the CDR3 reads CASSSVTGGNQPQHF. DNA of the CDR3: TGTGCCAGCAGCTCGGTGACGGGGGGCAATCAGCCCCAGCATTTT. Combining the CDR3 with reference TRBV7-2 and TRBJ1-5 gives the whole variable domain GAGVSQSPSNKVTEKGKDVELRCDPISGHTALYWYRQSLGQGLEFLIYFQGNSAPDKSGLPSDRFSAERTGGSVSTLTIQRTQQEDSAVYLCASSSVTGGNQPQHFGDGTRLSIL.

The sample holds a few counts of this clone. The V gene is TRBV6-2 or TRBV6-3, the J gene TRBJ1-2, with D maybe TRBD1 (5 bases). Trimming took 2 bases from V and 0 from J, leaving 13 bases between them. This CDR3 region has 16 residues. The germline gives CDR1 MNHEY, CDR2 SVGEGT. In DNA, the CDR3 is TGTGCCAGCAGTTACGCCGGGGCAGCTGCTAACTATGGCTACACCTTC. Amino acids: CASSYAGAAANYGYTF.

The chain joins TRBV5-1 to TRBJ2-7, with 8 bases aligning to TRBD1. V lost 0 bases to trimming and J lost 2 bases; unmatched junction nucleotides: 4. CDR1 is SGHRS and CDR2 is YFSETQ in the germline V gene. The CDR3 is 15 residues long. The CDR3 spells CASSLDGTGPYEQYF. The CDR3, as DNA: TGCGCCAGCAGCTTGGATGGGACAGGACCCTACGAGCAGTACTTC.

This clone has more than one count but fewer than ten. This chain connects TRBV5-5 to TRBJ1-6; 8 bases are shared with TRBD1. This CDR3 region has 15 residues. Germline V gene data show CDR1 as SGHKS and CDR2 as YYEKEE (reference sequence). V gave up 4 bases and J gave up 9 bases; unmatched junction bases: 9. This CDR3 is CASSSRQGRSSPLHF. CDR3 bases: TGTGCCAGCAGCAGTAGACAGGGGCGAAGTTCACCCCTCCACTTT.

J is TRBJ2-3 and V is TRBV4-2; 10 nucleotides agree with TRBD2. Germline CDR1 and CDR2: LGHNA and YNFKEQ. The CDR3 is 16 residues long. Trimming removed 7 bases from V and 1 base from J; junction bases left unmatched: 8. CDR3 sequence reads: CASTPGTSAGTDTQYF. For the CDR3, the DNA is TGTGCCAGCACACCCGGGACTAGCGCCGGCACAGATACGCAGTATTTT.

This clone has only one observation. The CDR3 sequence is CASSQDWGQGGQPQHF. In DNA, the CDR3 is TGCGCCAGCAGCCAAGATTGGGGACAGGGGGGTCAGCCCCAGCATTTT. The chain carries TRBV4-3 and TRBJ1-5; 11 bases are shared with TRBD1. The CDR3 has 16 amino acids. V was pared by 0 bases and J by 6 bases, with 4 bases of the junction left unmatched. Germline V gene data show CDR1 as LGHNA and CDR2 as YSLEER.

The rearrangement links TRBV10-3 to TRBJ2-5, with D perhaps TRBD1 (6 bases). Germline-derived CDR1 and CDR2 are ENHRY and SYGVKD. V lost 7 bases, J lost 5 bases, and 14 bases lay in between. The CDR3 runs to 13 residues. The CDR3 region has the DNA TGTGCCATCACCCCAACAGGGCGGGAGACCCAGTACTTC. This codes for CAITPTGRETQYF.

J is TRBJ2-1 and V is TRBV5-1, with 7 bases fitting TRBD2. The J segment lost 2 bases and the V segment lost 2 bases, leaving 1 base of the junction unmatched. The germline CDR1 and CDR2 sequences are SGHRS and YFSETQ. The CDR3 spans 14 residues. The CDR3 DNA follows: TGCGCCAGCAGCTTCGCGGGGGCCTACAATGAGCAGTTCTTC. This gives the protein CASSFAGAYNEQFF.

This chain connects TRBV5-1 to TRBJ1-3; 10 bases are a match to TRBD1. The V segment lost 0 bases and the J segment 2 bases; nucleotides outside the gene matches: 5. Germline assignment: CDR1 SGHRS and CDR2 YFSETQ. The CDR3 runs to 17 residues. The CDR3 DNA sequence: TGCGCCAGCAGCTTGGCCGTGGGACAGGGGACTGGAAACACCATATATTTT. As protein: CASSLAVGQGTGNTIYF.

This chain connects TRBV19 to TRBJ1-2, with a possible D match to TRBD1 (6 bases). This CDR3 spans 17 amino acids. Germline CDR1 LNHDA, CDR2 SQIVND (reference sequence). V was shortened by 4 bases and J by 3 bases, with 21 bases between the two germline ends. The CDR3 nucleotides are TGTGCCAGTAGTACCTCCCCGGGGGGGGCCAGGTACTATGGCTACACCTTC. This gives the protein CASSTSPGGARYYGYTF. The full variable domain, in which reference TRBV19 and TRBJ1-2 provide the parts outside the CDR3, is DGGITQSPKYLFRKEGQNVTLSCEQNLNHDAMYWYRQDPGQGLRLIYYSQIVNDFQKGDIAEGYSVSREKKESFPLTVTSAQKNPTAFYLCASSTSPGGARYYGYTFGSGTRLTVV.

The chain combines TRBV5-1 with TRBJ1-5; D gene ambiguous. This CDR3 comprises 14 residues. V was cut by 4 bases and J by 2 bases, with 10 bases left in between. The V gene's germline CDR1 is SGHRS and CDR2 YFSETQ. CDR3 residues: CASSGGERNQPQHF. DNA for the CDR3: TGCGCCAGCAGCGGCGGGGAACGCAATCAGCCCCAGCATTTT.

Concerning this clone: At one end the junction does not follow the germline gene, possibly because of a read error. CDR3 sequence (DNA): TGTGCTAGCAGCTTAGCACAGGGGCACACCATATATTTT. This translates into CASSLAQGHTIYF. The chain has TRBV7-7 and TRBJ1-3; 7 bases fit TRBD1. In germline, CDR1 is SSHAT, CDR2 FNYEAQ (reference sequence). The CDR3 loop spans 13 amino acids. The full variable domain, with the rest looked up from reference TRBV7-7 and TRBJ1-3, is GAGVSQSPRYKVTKRGQDVTLRCDPISSHATLYWYQQALGQGPEFLTYFNYEAQPDKSGLPSDRFSAERPEGSISTLTIQRTEQRDSAMYRCASSLAQGHTIYFGEGSWLTVV.

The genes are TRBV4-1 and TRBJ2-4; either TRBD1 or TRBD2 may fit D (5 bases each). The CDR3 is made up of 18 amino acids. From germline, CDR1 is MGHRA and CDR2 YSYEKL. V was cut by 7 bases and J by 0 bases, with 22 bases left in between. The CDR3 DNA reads TGCGCCAGCACCTCAATCCGGGGCCCAATACTAGCCAAAAACATTCAGTACTTC. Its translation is CASTSIRGPILAKNIQYF.

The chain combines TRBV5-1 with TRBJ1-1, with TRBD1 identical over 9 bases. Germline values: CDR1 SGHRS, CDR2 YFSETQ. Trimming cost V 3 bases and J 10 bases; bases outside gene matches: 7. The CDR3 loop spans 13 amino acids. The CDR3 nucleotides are TGCGCCAGCAGCTACTCACTGGACAGGGGAGCTTTCTTT. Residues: CASSYSLDRGAFF.

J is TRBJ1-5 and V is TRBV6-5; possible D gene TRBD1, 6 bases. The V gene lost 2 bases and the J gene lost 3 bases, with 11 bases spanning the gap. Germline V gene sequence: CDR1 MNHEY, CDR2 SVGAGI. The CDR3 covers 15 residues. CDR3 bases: TGTGCCAGCAGTTACCAAAACAGGGTCAATCAGCCCCAGCATTTT. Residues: CASSYQNRVNQPQHF.

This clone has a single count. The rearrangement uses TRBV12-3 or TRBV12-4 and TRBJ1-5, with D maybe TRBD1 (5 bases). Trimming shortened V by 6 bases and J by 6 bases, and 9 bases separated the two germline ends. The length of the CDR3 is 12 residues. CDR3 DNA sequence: TGTGCCAGCAGAGGGGCTGGTCAGCCCCAGCATTTT. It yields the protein CASRGAGQPQHF.

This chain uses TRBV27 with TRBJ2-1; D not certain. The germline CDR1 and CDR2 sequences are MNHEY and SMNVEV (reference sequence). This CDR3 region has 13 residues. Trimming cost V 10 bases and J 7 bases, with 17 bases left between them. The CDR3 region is CATRQAGGNEQFF. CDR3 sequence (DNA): TGTGCCACCAGGCAGGCAGGTGGTAATGAGCAGTTCTTC.

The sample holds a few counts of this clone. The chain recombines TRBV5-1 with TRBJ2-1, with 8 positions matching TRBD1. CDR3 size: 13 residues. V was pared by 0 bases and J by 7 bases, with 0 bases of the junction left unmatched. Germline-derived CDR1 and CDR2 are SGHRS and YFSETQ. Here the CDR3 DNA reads TGCGCCAGCAGCTTGGGGACAGGGAATGAGCAGTTCTTC. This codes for CASSLGTGNEQFF.

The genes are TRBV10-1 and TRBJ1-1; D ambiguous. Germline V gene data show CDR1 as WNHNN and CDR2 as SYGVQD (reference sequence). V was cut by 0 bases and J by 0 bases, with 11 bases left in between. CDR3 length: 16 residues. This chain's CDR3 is CASSESNSRMNTEAFF. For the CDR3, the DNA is TGCGCCAGCAGTGAGTCTAATAGCAGGATGAACACTGAAGCTTTCTTT.

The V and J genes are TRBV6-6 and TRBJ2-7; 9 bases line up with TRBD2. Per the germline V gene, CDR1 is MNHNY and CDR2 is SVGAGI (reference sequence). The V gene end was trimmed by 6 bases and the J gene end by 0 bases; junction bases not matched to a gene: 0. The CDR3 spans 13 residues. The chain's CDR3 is CASRTSGSYEQYF. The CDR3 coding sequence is TGTGCCAGCAGGACTAGCGGCTCCTACGAGCAGTACTTC.

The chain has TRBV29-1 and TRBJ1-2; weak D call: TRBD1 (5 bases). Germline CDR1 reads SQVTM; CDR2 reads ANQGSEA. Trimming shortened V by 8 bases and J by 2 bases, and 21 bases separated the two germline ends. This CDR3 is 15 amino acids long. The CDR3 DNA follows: TGCAGCACGGTCCCTGACGGGACGCGGAACTATGGCTACACCTTC. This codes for CSTVPDGTRNYGYTF.

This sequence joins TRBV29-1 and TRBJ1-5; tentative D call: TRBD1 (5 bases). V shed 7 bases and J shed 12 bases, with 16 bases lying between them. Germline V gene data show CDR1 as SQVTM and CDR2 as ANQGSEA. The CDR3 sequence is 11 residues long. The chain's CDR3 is CSGGGLIYQHF. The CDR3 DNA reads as TGCAGCGGCGGGGGACTTATTTACCAGCATTTT. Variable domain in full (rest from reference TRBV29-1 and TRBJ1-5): SAVISQKPSRDICQRGTSLTIQCQVDSQVTMMFWYRQQPGQSLTLIATANQGSEATYESGFVIDKFPISRPNLTFSTLTVSNMSPEDSSIYLCSGGGLIYQHFGDGTRLSIL.

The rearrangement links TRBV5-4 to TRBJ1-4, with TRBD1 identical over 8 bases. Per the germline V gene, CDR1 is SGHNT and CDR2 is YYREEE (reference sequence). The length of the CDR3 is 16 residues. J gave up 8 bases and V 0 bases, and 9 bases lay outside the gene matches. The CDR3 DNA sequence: TGTGCCAGCAGCTTGGGACCGGGACAGGAAGGAGAAAAACTGTTTTTT. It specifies CASSLGPGQEGEKLFF.